The 24 T cell receptor beta chains below come from one sample, sequenced in a study of blood T cell repertoires in COVID-19. Some clones are missing from TCRdb's copy, which holds only in-frame ones; the method was immunoSEQ multiplex PCR. The profile shows 230,000 or so clones, roughly 88% of them singletons. Sequencing used peripheral blood. These receptors were collected from a man aged 40-50 years who had recovered from COVID-19.

The V gene is TRBV18, the J gene TRBJ1-1; 7 bases match TRBD1. The J segment lost 1 base and the V segment lost 3 bases, leaving 2 bases of the junction unmatched. The CDR3 has 14 residues. Germline CDR1 and CDR2: KGHSH and LQKENI. CDR3 DNA: TGTGCCAGCTCACCGCGACAGGGGAACACTGAAGCTTTCTTT. Translation: CASSPRQGNTEAFF.

V gene TRBV24-1 combines with J gene TRBJ1-2; tentatively, D is TRBD1 (6 bases). Trimming shortened V by 2 bases and J by 4 bases, and 10 bases separated the two germline ends. Germline values: CDR1 KGHDR, CDR2 SFDVKD. There are 14 residues in the CDR3. CDR3 region: CATSDSRRGYGYTF. In DNA form, the CDR3 reads TGTGCCACCAGTGATTCCCGCAGGGGCTATGGCTACACCTTC.

The V gene is TRBV11-2, the J gene TRBJ1-6, with no clear D. The CDR3 consists of 12 residues. The ends were cut back, 1 base at V and 10 bases at J, with 5 bases in the middle. The V gene's germline CDR1 is SGHAT and CDR2 FQNNGV. CDR3: CASSLGLSPLHF. CDR3 sequence (DNA): TGTGCCAGCAGCTTAGGTCTCTCACCCCTCCACTTT.

The chain carries TRBV5-4 and TRBJ1-2, with no clear D. The CDR3 is made up of 13 amino acids. Germline V gives CDR1 SGHNT, CDR2 YYREEE (reference sequence). Trimming removed 1 base from V and 0 bases from J, with 4 bases in between. The DNA of the CDR3 is TGTGCCAGCAGCTTGACAGCTAACTATGGCTACACCTTC. Residues: CASSLTANYGYTF. The full variable domain, completed using reference TRBV5-4 and TRBJ1-2, is ETGVTQSPTHLIKTRGQQVTLRCSSQSGHNTVSWYQQALGQGPQFIFQYYREEENGRGNFPPRFSGLQFPNYSSELNVNALELDDSALYLCASSLTANYGYTFGSGTRLTVV.

The chain joins TRBV4-1 to TRBJ2-2, with 12 bases matching TRBD1. CDR1 is MGHRA and CDR2 is YSYEKL in the germline V gene. The V gene end was trimmed by 2 bases and the J gene end by 5 bases; junction bases not matched to a gene: 6. CDR3 length equals 17 residues. CDR3 sequence: CASSQLGTGGWTGELFF. CDR3 DNA: TGCGCCAGCAGCCAACTAGGGACAGGGGGCTGGACCGGGGAGCTGTTTTTT.

This clone was recorded once. V is TRBV29-1 and J is TRBJ1-2; D call uncertain. Germline values: CDR1 SQVTM, CDR2 ANQGSEA. The CDR3 has 11 residues. Trimming removed 3 bases from V and 3 bases from J, with 5 bases in between. The CDR3 loop is CSVERYYGYTF. The CDR3 region has the DNA TGCAGCGTTGAGCGCTACTATGGCTACACCTTC.

The genes are TRBV15 and TRBJ2-7; D unclear. Germline lookup yields CDR1 LNHNV and CDR2 YYDKDF (reference sequence). The CDR3 length is 15 residues. The germline V and J ends were trimmed by 3 bases and 5 bases, with 17 bases remaining between them. CDR3: CATSRPSLTRDEQYF. The CDR3 bases are TGTGCCACCAGCAGGCCCTCCTTAACTCGGGACGAGCAGTACTTC.

The CDR3: CASSLAAGNEQFF. The CDR3 DNA reads as TGTGCCAGCAGCTTGGCCGCGGGGAATGAGCAGTTCTTC. The V call is TRBV5-6, the J call TRBJ2-1; D possibly corresponds to TRBD2 (6 bases). The V end was cut by 0 bases, the J end by 7 bases, with 8 bases between. CDR1 and CDR2 from the germline V gene are SGHDT and YYEEEE. This CDR3 has 13 residues.

The chain employs TRBV5-4 and TRBJ1-2; 8 positions agree with TRBD1. Germline CDR1 SGHNT, CDR2 YYREEE (reference sequence). The trim removed 4 bases at V and 6 bases at J, leaving 17 bases unmatched. The CDR3 has 17 residues. Here the CDR3 DNA reads TGTGCCAGCAGCCCCGGACAGGGCGTGTTGGTTTGGGATGGCTACACCTTC. Translating it yields CASSPGQGVLVWDGYTF.

The chain combines TRBV30 with TRBJ2-3; D is perhaps TRBD2 (6 bases). The CDR3 spans 16 residues. With 0 bases removed from V and 0 bases from J, the gap between germline ends came to 13 bases. Germline V gene sequence: CDR1 GTSNPN, CDR2 SVGIG (reference sequence). The DNA for the CDR3 is TGTGCCTGGAGTGTAATTTTAGCGGCAAGCACAGATACGCAGTATTTT. Its translation: CAWSVILAASTDTQYF. The whole variable domain, filled in from reference TRBV30 and TRBJ2-3, reads SQTIHQWPATLVQPVGSPLSLECTVEGTSNPNLYWYRQAAGRGLQLLFYSVGIGQISSEVPQNLSASRPQDRQFILSSKKLLLSDSGFYLCAWSVILAASTDTQYFGPGTRLTVL.

V gene TRBV19 combines with J gene TRBJ2-7; 7 bases match TRBD1. Germline CDR1 and CDR2: LNHDA and SQIVND (reference sequence). This CDR3 comprises 15 residues. The V segment lost 5 bases and the J segment 2 bases; nucleotides outside the gene matches: 9. The chain's CDR3 is CASSGIRDRTYEQYF. The CDR3 DNA reads TGTGCCAGTAGTGGAATTCGGGACAGAACCTACGAGCAGTACTTC.

The V call is TRBV5-8, the J call TRBJ2-3; D is perhaps TRBD1 (5 bases). The CDR3 consists of 14 residues. Germline V gives CDR1 SGHTS, CDR2 YDEGEE. The V end was cut by 5 bases, the J end by 6 bases, with 16 bases between. CDR3 region: CASSPQAASDTQYF. The CDR3 nucleotides are TGTGCCAGCAGTCCACAGGCGGCAAGTGATACGCAGTATTTT.

This clone was observed once. V and J are TRBV10-2 and TRBJ1-2, with TRBD1 as a possible D gene (5 bases). The CDR3 runs to 13 residues. The V end was cut by 7 bases, the J end by 4 bases, with 13 bases between. Germline loops: CDR1 WSHSY, CDR2 SAAADI. CDR3 amino acids: CASIPGGSYGYTF. CDR3 bases: TGCGCCAGCATCCCGGGGGGTAGCTATGGCTACACCTTC.

The chain is built from TRBV5-8 and TRBJ1-4; D is ambiguous. The CDR3 is 12 amino acids. The V and J ends lost 0 bases and 10 bases respectively, with 7 bases between them. Germline V lookup: CDR1 SGHTS, CDR2 YDEGEE. Here the CDR3 reads CASSLGERKLFF. The DNA of the CDR3 is TGTGCCAGCAGCTTGGGAGAGCGAAAACTGTTTTTT. Full variable domain (outside the CDR3, taken from reference TRBV5-8 and TRBJ1-4): EAGVTQSPTHLIKTRGQQATLRCSPISGHTSVYWYQQALGLGLQFLLWYDEGEERNRGNFPPRFSGRQFPNYSSELNVNALELEDSALYLCASSLGERKLFFGSGTQLSVL.

J is TRBJ2-1 and V is TRBV21-1; TRBD2 was called by the table and not checked on the DNA. TRBV21-1 is designated a pseudogene. The CDR3 has 17 amino acids. The CDR3 nucleotides read TGTGCCAGCAGCAAACATCGGGGGGGCCGGGCGTACAATGAGCAGTTCTTC. It codes for CASSKHRGGRAYNEQFF.

The gene calls are TRBV10-3 and TRBJ1-2; tentative D call: TRBD1 (6 bases). Germline CDR1 reads ENHRY; CDR2 reads SYGVKD. This CDR3 region has 14 residues. Trimming cost V 5 bases and J 3 bases, with 13 bases left between them. CDR3 DNA sequence: TGTGCCATCAGTCACTCCGGGACACACTATGGCTACACCTTC. Amino acid sequence: CAISHSGTHYGYTF.

CDR3 loop: CASSIVRGQPQHF. For the CDR3, the DNA is TGTGCCAGCAGCATCGTACGGGGACAGCCCCAGCATTTT. The chain uses TRBV11-2 and TRBJ1-5, with D hard to call. V shed 5 bases and J shed 7 bases, with 12 bases lying between them. Per the germline V gene, CDR1 is SGHAT and CDR2 is FQNNGV. This CDR3 contains 13 residues.

This sequence joins TRBV6-2 or TRBV6-3 and TRBJ1-6; D gene unclear. The V end lost 2 bases, the J end lost 9 bases, and 8 bases lay between the germline ends. This CDR3 spans 13 amino acids. The germline V gene has CDR1 MNHEY and CDR2 SVGEGT. Written as DNA, the CDR3 is TGTGCCAGCAGTTACCCGCAGGCTTCACCCCTCCACTTT. Its protein is CASSYPQASPLHF.

The chain carries TRBV27 and TRBJ2-2; 14 bases are a match to TRBD2. Germline CDR1 is MNHEY and CDR2 is SMNVEV (reference sequence). This CDR3 contains 17 residues. After removal of 4 bases from V and 4 bases from J, the junction contained 5 bases not matched to a gene. The CDR3 DNA reads as TGTGCCAGCAGTTCGACTAGCGGGAGGGCGTTCACCGGGGAGCTGTTTTTT. The encoded protein is CASSSTSGRAFTGELFF.

This rearrangement joins TRBV2 to TRBJ1-6, with D possibly TRBD1 on 5 matching bases. There are 15 residues in the CDR3. V was pared by 11 bases and J by 9 bases, with 23 bases between. Germline V gene lookup returns CDR1 SNHLY and CDR2 FYNNEI. CDR3 sequence (DNA): TGTGCCGGAGGGGTCGAAGGTGGGTCAAGTTCACCCCTCCACTTT. Protein: CAGGVEGGSSSPLHF.

The rearrangement links TRBV27 to TRBJ2-1, with D perhaps TRBD1 (6 bases). Trimming stripped 5 bases from V and 4 bases from J, with 15 bases between. Germline CDR1 is MNHEY and CDR2 is SMNVEV (reference sequence). This CDR3 comprises 15 residues. This CDR3 reads CASSTRQDGYNEQFF. For the CDR3, the DNA is TGTGCCAGCAGTACGAGACAGGATGGTTACAATGAGCAGTTCTTC.

The chain carries TRBV15 and TRBJ2-2, with D possibly TRBD1 on 5 matching bases. The CDR3 sequence is 15 residues long. Germline V gives CDR1 LNHNV, CDR2 YYDKDF (reference sequence). The V gene lost 1 base and the J gene lost 7 bases, with 13 bases spanning the gap. The CDR3 sequence is CATSRGGKGNGELFF. CDR3 bases: TGTGCCACCAGCAGAGGTGGGAAGGGGAACGGGGAGCTGTTTTTT.

This clone has only a few counts. The chain recombines TRBV10-1 with TRBJ2-1; the D gene is possibly TRBD1 (6 bases). The ends were cut back, 6 bases at V and 7 bases at J, with 13 bases in the middle. CDR3 size: 13 residues. Germline V CDR1 and CDR2: WNHNN, SYGVQD (reference sequence). The CDR3 protein is CASSPYRVNEQFF. The CDR3 region has the DNA TGCGCCAGCAGCCCATACAGGGTGAATGAGCAGTTCTTC.

V usage is TRBV10-3 and J usage is TRBJ1-2; 9 nucleotides match TRBD1. CDR1 and CDR2 (germline): ENHRY, SYGVKD. After removal of 10 bases from V and 6 bases from J, the junction contained 3 bases not matched to a gene. The CDR3 is 11 amino acids. The CDR3 DNA reads as TGTGCCACCGGGACAGGGAATGGCTACACCTTC. It encodes CATGTGNGYTF.